The clone carrying this TCR delta chain is judged medium-sized. Germline values: CDR1 GEAIGNYY, CDR2 EKD. V lost 1 base to trimming and J lost 0 bases; unmatched junction nucleotides: 7. CDR3 size: 20 residues. TCRdb re-processed the RT-PCR reads via CATT. The data show approximately 4,200 delta-chain clones, approximately 15% seen once. The source of the sample is a study of gamma-delta T cells after stem cell transplantation. The gene calls are TRDV2 and TRDJ3; 11 bases line up with TRDD3. The receptor was isolated from a human donor. It is not recorded whose cells these are; they may come from a transplant donor. The material sequenced was gamma-delta T cells. Here the CDR3 reads CACDTALGDKSSWDTRQMFF. DNA for the CDR3: TGTGCCTGTGACACGGCACTGGGGGATAAAAGCTCCTGGGACACCCGACAGATGTTTTTC.